This TCR beta chain came from a study of a mutant IDH1 vaccine in newly diagnosed glioma. About the research overall: Most had both radiotherapy and temozolomide beforehand; others had only one. The study, taken as a whole, reports: Whatever changes occurred in top peripheral T cell clonotypes seemed unrelated to pseudoprogression. Of the patients, around 93% had vaccine-induced immune responses.

Time point of the sample: baseline, week 1 (first vaccination visit). Documented treatment: pre-vaccination baseline after standard-of-care therapy. Each tumor in the donors was a new WHO grade 3 or 4 astrocytoma, IDH1-mutant and ATRX-lost. This clone was seen just once. Its specificity is unknown. The assay was immunoSEQ multiplex PCR, and TCRdb's table has in-frame clones only and misses some. The sample holds some 38,000 clones; over 85% are singletons and the top ten take over 15%. The sequence was collected from a man younger than 35 with glioma. The sequencing here drew on PBMCs, taken from a glioma patient treated with radiotherapy, temozolomide or both.

The CDR3 DNA follows: TGTGCCAGCAGCAAGACAGGGCTGGCCTATGGCTACACCTTC. This gives the protein CASSKTGLAYGYTF. V gene TRBV21-1 combines with J gene TRBJ1-2; the table's D call, TRBD1, was not checked against the DNA. TRBV21-1 is recorded as a pseudogene. The CDR3 has 14 residues.